This TCR beta chain was captured in a study of blood T cell dynamics during melanoma immunotherapy. Each bulk PBMC sample had 300 to 350 ng DNA loaded. Assay: immunoSEQ multiplex PCR; the TCRdb copy retains only in-frame clones and omits some. This sample has about 6,900 clones, with 80% found just once. As to time point: pre-treatment baseline. Trimming cost V 3 bases and J 3 bases; bases outside gene matches: 2. The CDR3 has 14 amino acids. Germline values: CDR1 GTSNPN, CDR2 SVGIG (reference sequence). The sample was blood, taken from a patient treated with checkpoint blockade. V is TRBV30 and J is TRBJ2-2, with TRBD1 matching 9 bases. This clonotype originated in a human donor with melanoma. The CDR3 reads CAWRGQGDTGELFF. The CDR3 region has the DNA TGTGCCTGGAGGGGACAGGGCGACACCGGGGAGCTGTTTTTT. Full variable domain (rest looked up from reference TRBV30 and TRBJ2-2): SQTIHQWPATLVQPVGSPLSLECTVEGTSNPNLYWYRQAAGRGLQLLFYSVGIGQISSEVPQNLSASRPQDRQFILSSKKLLLSDSGFYLCAWRGQGDTGELFFGEGSRLTVL.